This T cell receptor (beta chain) is drawn from a study of tumour-infiltrating T cells in Burkitt lymphoma. Study details: Productive clonality predicted overall and progression-free survival.

Some clones are missing from TCRdb's copy, which holds only in-frame ones; the method was immunoSEQ multiplex PCR. The sample has about 16,000 clones, approximately 80% seen once. CDR3 length: 15 residues. Germline V gene data show CDR1 as SGDLS and CDR2 as YYNGEE. The V segment lost 5 bases and the J segment 7 bases; nucleotides outside the gene matches: 11. The sequenced sample consisted of tumor tissue. V and J are TRBV9 and TRBJ2-2, with TRBD1 identical over 7 bases. This TCR derives from a human donor with diffuse large B-cell lymphoma. CDR3 DNA: TGTGCCAGCAGTCAGACAGGGATGTTTGGCGGGGAGCTGTTTTTT. Translation gives CASSQTGMFGGELFF.